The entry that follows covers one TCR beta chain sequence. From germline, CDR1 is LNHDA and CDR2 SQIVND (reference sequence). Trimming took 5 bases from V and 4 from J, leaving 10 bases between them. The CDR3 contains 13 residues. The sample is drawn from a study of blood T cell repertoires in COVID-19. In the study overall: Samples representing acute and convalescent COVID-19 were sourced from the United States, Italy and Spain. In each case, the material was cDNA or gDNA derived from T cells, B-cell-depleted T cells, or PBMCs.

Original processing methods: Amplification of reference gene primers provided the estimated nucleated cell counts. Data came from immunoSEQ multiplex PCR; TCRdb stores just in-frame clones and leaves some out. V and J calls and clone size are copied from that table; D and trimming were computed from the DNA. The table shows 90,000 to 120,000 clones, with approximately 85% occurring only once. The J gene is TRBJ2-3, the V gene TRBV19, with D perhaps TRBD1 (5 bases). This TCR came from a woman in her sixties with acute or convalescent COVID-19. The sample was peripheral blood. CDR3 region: CASSFPGPDTQYF. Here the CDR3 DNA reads TGTGCCAGTAGTTTCCCAGGGCCAGATACGCAGTATTTT. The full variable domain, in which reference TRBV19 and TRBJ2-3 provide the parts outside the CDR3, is DGGITQSPKYLFRKEGQNVTLSCEQNLNHDAMYWYRQDPGQGLRLIYYSQIVNDFQKGDIAEGYSVSREKKESFPLTVTSAQKNPTAFYLCASSFPGPDTQYFGPGTRLTVL.